This T cell receptor (beta chain) came from a study of early T cells in non-severe SARS-CoV-2 infection (dated by TCRdb to about 2021). Background on the whole study: TCR sequencing used bulk RNA from unsorted whole blood, so alpha and beta chains could not be paired. Broader findings and caveats from the paper: VDJdb matching was skewed toward anti-spike CD8 responses and likely underestimated virus-specific expansions, missing private and CD4 specificities.

The method behind the library was 5' RACE. TCRdb names NextSeq 500 as the instrument used. In the TCR library protocol, unique molecular identifiers were attached to individual cDNA molecules to correct for PCR bias and sequencing error. TCR alpha and beta chains were both sequenced, and the abundances of alpha and beta sequences in each sample were closely correlated with each other. On the authors' methods: Decombinator V4 was used to perform V gene, J gene and CDR3 annotation of TCR sequences. Expanded TCRs were defined as changing significantly between any two time points under a Poisson model with p below 0.0001. Abundances of TCRs were expressed as counts per million after normalisation to the total number of TCRs sequenced in each sample. MAIT TCRs were defined by TRAV1-2 paired with TRAJ12, TRAJ20 or TRAJ33, and iNKT TCRs by TRAV10 paired with TRAJ18. VDJdb, accessed on 1 November 2021, was searched for TCRs annotated for CMV, EBV and SARS-CoV-2, and TCRs annotated for more than one antigen were excluded. The public reads were quality trimmed at Q25 with fastp and then assembled into clones with MiXCR by TCRdb, keeping productive beta chains. Under each unique CDR3 protein, matching rows form one entry showing the most common genes and DNA. The V and J calls were determined by TCRdb, not by the authors. In this sample the table shows around 100,000 distinct CDR3 sequences, around a sixth of which occur a single time. The leading ten clones occupy 1.3% of the sample.

The study was a case-control design nested within a healthcare worker cohort in London, UK, with weekly nasopharyngeal swab PCR tests and blood sampling. Healthcare workers were enrolled in the week of the UK lockdown, from 23 to 31 March 2020, and were followed every week for up to roughly 16 weeks. Concerning this clonotype: Its antigen has not been determined. No quality values exist for individual bases; no much larger clone is one base distant.

CDR1 and CDR2 are read off the germline V gene (reference sequence) as LNHNV and YYDKDF. V is clipped by 3 bases and J by 7 bases, and the sequence between their germline boundaries is 16 bases long. The CDR3 measures 15 amino acids from cysteine to phenylalanine. Just the 45-base CDR3 DNA is kept, in frame starting at base 1. The sample was whole blood. The rearranged chain carries TRBV15 and TRBJ2-4, with the D gene possibly TRBD1 or TRBD2, each one fitting 5 bases. This sequence was found in an adult who was a healthcare worker with PCR-confirmed SARS-CoV-2 infection or an uninfected control (not recorded which). The CDR3 has the sequence CATSRLRGADNIQYF. The sequenced DNA: TGTGCCACCAGCAGGCTCCGGGGCGCCGACAACATTCAGTACTTC.